This TCR beta chain was sequenced for a study of vaccination effects on CD4 cells after COVID-19. The CDR3 has 12 residues. V shed 6 bases and J shed 11 bases, with 16 bases lying between them. Germline V lookup: CDR1 MDHEN, CDR2 SYDVKM. ViraFEST used viral peptide pools to expand antigen-specific CD4+ T cells before sequencing. Investigators separated out CD4+ T cells once around 10 days of culture had passed. Testing of the vaccine recipients showed negative nucleocapsid antibodies and no prior SARS-CoV-2 infection. The method was immunoSEQ multiplex PCR; TCRdb's version includes in-frame clones alone and lacks a portion of them. The sample lists 55,000 to 75,000 clones, 60% to 80% occurring once. This clone was seen just once. Its specificity is unknown.

The chain is built from TRBV28 and TRBJ1-1; no firm D call. This sequence was found in a human donor who received a COVID-19 vaccine. This specimen consisted of CD4+ T cells from PBMCs cultured with HCoV-NL63 spike peptides, obtained before COVID-19 vaccination. CDR3 coding DNA: TGTGCCAGCAGAAACGGAGGGAGGGCGGCTTTCTTT. It translates to CASRNGGRAAFF.